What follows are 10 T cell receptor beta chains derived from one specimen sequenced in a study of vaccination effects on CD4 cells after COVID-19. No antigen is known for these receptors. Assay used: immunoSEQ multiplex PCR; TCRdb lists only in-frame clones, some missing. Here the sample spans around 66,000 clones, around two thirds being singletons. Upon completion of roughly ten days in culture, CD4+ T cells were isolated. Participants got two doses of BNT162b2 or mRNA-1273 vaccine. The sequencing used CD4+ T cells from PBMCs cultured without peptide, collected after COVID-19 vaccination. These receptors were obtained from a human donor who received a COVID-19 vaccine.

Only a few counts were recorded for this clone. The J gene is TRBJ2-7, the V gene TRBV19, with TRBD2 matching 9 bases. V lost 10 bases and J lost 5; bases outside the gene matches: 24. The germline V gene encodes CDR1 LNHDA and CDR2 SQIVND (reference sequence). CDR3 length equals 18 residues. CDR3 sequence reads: CANRGKQAGGRVKNEQYV. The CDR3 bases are TGTGCCAACCGGGGGAAGCAAGCGGGGGGCCGTGTTAAAAACGAGCAGTACGTC.

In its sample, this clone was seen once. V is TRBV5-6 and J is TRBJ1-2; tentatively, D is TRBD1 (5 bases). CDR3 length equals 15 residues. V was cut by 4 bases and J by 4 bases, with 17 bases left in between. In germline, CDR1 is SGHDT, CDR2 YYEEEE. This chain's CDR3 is CASSPRGAASYGYTF. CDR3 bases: TGTGCCAGCAGCCCCCGCGGGGCAGCTTCCTATGGCTACACCTTC.

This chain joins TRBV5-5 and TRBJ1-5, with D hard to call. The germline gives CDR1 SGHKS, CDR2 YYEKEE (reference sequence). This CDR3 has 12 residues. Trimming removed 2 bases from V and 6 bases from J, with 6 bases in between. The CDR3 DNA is TGTGCCAGCAGCTTCCCGGGTCAGCCCCAGCATTTT. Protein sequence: CASSFPGQPQHF.

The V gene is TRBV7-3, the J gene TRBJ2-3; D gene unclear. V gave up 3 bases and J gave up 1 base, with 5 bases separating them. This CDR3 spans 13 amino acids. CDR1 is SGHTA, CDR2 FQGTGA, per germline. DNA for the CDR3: TGTGCCAGCAGCTTGACTGGCACAGATACGCAGTATTTT. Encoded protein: CASSLTGTDTQYF.

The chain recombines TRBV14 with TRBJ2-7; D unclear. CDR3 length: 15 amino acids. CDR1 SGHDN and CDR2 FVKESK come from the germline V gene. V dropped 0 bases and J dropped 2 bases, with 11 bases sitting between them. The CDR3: CASSQDHGSAYEQYV. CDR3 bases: TGTGCCAGCAGCCAAGATCACGGGTCCGCCTACGAGCAGTACGTC.

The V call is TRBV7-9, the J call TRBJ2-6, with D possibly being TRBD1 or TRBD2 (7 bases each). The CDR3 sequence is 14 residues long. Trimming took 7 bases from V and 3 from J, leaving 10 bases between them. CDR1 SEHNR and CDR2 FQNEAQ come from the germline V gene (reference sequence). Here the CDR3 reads CASTRGGGANVLTF. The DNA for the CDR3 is TGTGCCAGCACCAGGGGGGGTGGGGCCAACGTCCTGACTTTC.

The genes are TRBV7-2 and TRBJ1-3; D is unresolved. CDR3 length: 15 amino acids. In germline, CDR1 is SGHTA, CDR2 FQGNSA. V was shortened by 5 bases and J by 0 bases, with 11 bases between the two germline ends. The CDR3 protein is CASSPGVTSGNTIYF. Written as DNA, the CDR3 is TGTGCCAGCAGCCCAGGCGTTACCTCTGGAAACACCATATATTTT.

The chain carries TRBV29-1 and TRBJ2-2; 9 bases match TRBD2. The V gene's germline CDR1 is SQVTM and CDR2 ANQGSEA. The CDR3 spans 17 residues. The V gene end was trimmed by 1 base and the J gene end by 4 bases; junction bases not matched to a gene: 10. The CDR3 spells CSVEGRARGGTTGELFF. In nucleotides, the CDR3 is TGCAGCGTTGAAGGACGAGCGCGGGGGGGCACCACCGGGGAGCTGTTTTTT.

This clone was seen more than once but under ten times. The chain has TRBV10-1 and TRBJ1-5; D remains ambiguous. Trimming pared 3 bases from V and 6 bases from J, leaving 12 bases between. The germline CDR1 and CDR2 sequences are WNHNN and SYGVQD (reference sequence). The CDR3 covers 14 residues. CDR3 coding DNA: TGCGCCAGCAGTGATAAGGGCATAAGTCAGCCCCAGCATTTT. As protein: CASSDKGISQPQHF.

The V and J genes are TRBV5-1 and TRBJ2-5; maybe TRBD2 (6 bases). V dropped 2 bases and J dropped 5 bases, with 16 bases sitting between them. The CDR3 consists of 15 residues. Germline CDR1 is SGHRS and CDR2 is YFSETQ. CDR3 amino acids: CASSFNSGRDETQYF. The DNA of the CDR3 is TGCGCCAGCAGCTTTAATAGCGGTCGTGATGAGACCCAGTACTTC. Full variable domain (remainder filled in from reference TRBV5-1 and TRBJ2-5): KAGVTQTPRYLIKTRGQQVTLSCSPISGHRSVSWYQQTPGQGLQFLFEYFSETQRNKGNFPGRFSGRQFSNSRSEMNVSTLELGDSALYLCASSFNSGRDETQYFGPGTRLLVL.